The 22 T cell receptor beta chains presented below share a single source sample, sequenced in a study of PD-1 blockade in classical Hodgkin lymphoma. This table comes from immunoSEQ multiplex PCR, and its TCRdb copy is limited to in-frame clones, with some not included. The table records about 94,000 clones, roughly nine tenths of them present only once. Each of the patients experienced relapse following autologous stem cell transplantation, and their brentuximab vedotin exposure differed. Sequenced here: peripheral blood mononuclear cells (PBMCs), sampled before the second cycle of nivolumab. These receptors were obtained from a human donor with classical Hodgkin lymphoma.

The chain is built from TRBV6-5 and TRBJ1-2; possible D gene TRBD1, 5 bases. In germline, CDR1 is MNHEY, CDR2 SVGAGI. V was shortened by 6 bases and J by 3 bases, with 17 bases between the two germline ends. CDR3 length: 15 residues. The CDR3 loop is CASSPLGASDYGYTF. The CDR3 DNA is TGTGCCAGCAGCCCACTTGGGGCGTCGGACTATGGCTACACCTTC.

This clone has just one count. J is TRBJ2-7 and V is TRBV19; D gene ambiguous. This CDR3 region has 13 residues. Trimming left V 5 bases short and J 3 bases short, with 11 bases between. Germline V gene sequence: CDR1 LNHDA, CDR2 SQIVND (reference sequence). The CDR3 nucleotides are TGTGCCAGTAGTCTGACTCTGGTCTACGAGCAGTACTTC. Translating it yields CASSLTLVYEQYF.

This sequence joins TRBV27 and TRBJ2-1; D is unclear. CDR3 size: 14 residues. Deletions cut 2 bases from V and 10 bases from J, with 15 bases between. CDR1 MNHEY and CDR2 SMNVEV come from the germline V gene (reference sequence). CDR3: CASSLNQILREQFF. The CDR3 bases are TGTGCCAGCAGTTTAAACCAGATCCTTAGAGAGCAGTTCTTC.

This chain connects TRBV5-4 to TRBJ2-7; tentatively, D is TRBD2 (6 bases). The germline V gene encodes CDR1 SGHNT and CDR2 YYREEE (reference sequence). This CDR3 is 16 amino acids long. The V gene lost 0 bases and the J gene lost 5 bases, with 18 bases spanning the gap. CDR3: CASSLVPAGPDHEQYF. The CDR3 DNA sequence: TGTGCCAGCAGCTTGGTTCCGGCGGGGCCCGACCACGAGCAGTACTTC.

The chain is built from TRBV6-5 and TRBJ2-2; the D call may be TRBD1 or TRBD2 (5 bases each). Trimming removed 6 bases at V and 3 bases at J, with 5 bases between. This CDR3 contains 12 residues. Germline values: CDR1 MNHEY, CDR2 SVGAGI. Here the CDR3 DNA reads TGTGCCAGCAGGGGACACACCGGGGAGCTGTTTTTT. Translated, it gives CASRGHTGELFF.

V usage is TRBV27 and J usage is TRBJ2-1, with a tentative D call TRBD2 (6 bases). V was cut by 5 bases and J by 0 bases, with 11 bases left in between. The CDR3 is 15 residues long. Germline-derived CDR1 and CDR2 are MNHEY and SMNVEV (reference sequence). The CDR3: CASSEVGSSYNEQFF. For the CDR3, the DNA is TGTGCCAGCAGTGAGGTCGGGAGCTCCTACAATGAGCAGTTCTTC.

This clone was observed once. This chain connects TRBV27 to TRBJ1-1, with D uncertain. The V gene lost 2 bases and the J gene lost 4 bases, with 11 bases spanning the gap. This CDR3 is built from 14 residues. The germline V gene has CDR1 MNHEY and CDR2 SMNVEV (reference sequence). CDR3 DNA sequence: TGTGCCAGCAGTTTAATCCCCCTCGGCACTGAAGCTTTCTTT. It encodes CASSLIPLGTEAFF.

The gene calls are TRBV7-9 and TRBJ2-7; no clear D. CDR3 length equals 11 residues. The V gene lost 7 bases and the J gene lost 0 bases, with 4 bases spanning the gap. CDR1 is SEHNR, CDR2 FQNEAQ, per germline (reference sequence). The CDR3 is CASTSSYEQYF. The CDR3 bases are TGTGCCAGCACGAGCTCCTACGAGCAGTACTTC.

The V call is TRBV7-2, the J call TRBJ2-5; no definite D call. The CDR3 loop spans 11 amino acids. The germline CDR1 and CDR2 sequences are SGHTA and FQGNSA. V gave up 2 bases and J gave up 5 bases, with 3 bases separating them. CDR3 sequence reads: CASSLLETQYF. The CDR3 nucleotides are TGTGCCAGCAGCTTACTGGAGACCCAGTACTTC.

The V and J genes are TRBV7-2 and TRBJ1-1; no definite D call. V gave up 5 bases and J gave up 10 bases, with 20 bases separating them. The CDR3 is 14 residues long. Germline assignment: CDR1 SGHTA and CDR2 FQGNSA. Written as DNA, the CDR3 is TGTGCCAGCAGCCCCGGTCACACCAGAAGTGGAGCTTTCTTT. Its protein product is CASSPGHTRSGAFF.

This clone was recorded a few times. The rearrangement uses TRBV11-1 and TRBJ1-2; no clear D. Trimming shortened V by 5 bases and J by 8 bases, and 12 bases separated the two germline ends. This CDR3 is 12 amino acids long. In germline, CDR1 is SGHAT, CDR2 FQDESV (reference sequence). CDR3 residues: CASSTNSGGYTF. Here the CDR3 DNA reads TGTGCCAGCAGCACCAACAGCGGAGGCTACACCTTC.

CDR3 loop: CASSQDTADEQYF. CDR3 sequence (DNA): TGCGCCAGCAGCCAGGACACGGCGGACGAGCAGTACTTC. The chain recombines TRBV10-1 with TRBJ2-7; D perhaps matches TRBD1 (5 bases). Germline V CDR1 and CDR2: WNHNN, SYGVQD (reference sequence). Trimming stripped 6 bases from V and 5 bases from J, with 14 bases between. The CDR3 contains 13 residues.

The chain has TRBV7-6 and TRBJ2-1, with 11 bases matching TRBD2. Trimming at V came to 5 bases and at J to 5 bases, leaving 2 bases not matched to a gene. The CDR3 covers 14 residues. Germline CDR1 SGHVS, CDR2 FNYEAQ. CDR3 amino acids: CASSRGLADNEQFF. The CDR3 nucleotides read TGTGCCAGCAGCCGGGGACTAGCGGACAATGAGCAGTTCTTC.

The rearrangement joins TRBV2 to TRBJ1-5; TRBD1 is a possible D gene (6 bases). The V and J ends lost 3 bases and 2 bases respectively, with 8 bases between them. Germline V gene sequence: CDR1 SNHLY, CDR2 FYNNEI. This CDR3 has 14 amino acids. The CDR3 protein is CASSEEGGNQPQHF. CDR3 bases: TGTGCCAGCAGTGAGGAGGGGGGCAATCAGCCCCAGCATTTT.

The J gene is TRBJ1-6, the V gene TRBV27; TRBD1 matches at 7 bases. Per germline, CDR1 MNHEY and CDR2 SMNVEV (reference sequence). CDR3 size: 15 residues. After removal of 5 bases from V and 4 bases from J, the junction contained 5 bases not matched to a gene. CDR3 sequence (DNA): TGTGCCAGCAGTCCAGGGACAGCGTATAATTCACCCCTCCACTTT. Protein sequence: CASSPGTAYNSPLHF.

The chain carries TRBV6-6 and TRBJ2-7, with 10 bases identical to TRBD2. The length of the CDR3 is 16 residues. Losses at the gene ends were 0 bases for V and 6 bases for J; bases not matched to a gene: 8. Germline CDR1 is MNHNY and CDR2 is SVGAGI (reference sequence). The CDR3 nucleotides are TGTGCCAGCAGTTACTCGGACATTAGACTAGCGGGCGAGCAGTACTTC. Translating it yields CASSYSDIRLAGEQYF.

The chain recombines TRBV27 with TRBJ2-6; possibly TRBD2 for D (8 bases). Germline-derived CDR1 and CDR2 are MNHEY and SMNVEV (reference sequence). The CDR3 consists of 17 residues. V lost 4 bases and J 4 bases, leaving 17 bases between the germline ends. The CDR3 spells CASSYGRGRSGANVLTF. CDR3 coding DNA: TGTGCCAGCAGTTACGGGAGGGGGCGATCCGGGGCCAACGTCCTGACTTTC.

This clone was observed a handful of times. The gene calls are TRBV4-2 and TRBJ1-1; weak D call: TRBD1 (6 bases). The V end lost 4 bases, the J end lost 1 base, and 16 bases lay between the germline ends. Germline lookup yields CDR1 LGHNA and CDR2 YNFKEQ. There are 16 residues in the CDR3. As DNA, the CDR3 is TGTGCCAGCAGCCCCACAGGGCGAGGGTGGAACACTGAAGCTTTCTTT. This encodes CASSPTGRGWNTEAFF.

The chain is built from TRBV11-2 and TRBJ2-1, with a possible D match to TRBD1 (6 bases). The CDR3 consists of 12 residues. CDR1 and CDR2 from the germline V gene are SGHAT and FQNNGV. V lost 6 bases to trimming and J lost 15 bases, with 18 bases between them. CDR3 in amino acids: CASSGTGKQRFF. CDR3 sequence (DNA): TGTGCCAGCAGTGGTACAGGGAAGCAGCGGTTCTTC.

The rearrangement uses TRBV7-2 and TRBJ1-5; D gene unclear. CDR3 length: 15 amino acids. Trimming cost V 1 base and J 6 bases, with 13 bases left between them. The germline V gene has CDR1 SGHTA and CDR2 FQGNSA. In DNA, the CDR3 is TGTGCCAGCAGCTTAGAGGCGGGTAGTGCTCAGCCCCAGCATTTT. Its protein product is CASSLEAGSAQPQHF.

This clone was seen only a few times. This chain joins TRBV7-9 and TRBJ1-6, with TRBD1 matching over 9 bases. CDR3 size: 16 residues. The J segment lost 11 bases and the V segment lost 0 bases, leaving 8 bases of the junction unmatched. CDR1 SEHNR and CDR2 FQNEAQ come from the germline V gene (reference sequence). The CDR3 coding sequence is TGTGCCAGCAGCTTAGCGCCGGGGACAGGGTCGCCACCCCTCCACTTT. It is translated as CASSLAPGTGSPPLHF.

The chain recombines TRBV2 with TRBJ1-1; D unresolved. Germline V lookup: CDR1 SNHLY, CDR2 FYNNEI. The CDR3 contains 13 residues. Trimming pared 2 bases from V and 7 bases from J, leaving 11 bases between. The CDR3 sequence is CASSELGGFEAFF. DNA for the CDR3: TGTGCCAGCAGTGAATTGGGAGGGTTTGAAGCTTTCTTT. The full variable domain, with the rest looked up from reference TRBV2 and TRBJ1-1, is EPEVTQTPSHQVTQMGQEVILRCVPISNHLYFYWYRQILGQKVEFLVSFYNNEISEKSEIFDDQFSVERPDGSNFTLKIRSTKLEDSAMYFCASSELGGFEAFFGQGTRLTVV.